This T cell receptor (beta chain) appears in the sequencing data of a study of early T cells in non-severe SARS-CoV-2 infection. Study as a whole: Sequencing of bulk RNA from unsorted whole blood was done, without chain pairing.

Overall study results and limits: Clonotype matching in VDJdb favored anti-spike CD8 responses and did not capture private and CD4 specificities.

This clonotype came up a few times. Its target is not known. Attached unique molecular identifiers marked individual cDNA molecules. From the 5' RACE reads, TCRdb called clonotypes with MiXCR, one entry per CDR3 protein. The sample includes around 31,000 distinct CDR3 sequences, 4.5% to 7% of them seen just once. Germline CDR1 is MNHNS and CDR2 is SASEGT. The CDR3 sequence is 15 residues long. V trimming: 5 bases; J trimming: 5 bases; junction bases outside the gene matches: 8. This receptor was identified in an adult who was a healthcare worker with PCR-confirmed SARS-CoV-2 infection or an uninfected control (not recorded which). The sample consisted of whole blood. The chain employs TRBV6-1 and TRBJ1-5, with 8 positions matching TRBD1. The CDR3 loop is CASSPDRGAYQPQHF. The CDR3 DNA is TGTGCCAGCAGTCCTGACAGGGGAGCCTATCAGCCCCAGCATTTT.